This T cell receptor beta chain comes out of a study of cytomegalovirus exposure and HLA in healthy donors. Whole-study findings and limits: Further analysis, carried out later, found HLA-associated TCR beta chains more clonally expanded than equally common other chains. The later analysis indicated that the majority of CMV-associated TCR beta chains appeared HLA-restricted. Association of a missense DCLRE1C variant with TCR beta V- and J-gene trimming was reported in a later analysis.

Healthy individuals who donated bone marrow served as the donors. A note on this clone: Antigen: not known.

The CDR3 contains 13 residues. V lost 1 base and J 7 bases, leaving 9 bases between the germline ends. The germline V gene encodes CDR1 MNHNS and CDR2 SASEGT. This PCR relied on a set of 60 Vbeta primers and 13 Jbeta primers. Assay: immunoSEQ multiplex PCR; the TCRdb copy retains only in-frame clones and omits some. Among a few hundred thousand clones listed, around three quarters were seen once. The sequencing input was PBMCs. The gene calls are TRBV6-1 and TRBJ2-3; no clear D gene. This receptor was taken from a man aged 35 to 55 in good health and CMV-seronegative. CDR3 sequence: CASSEVDIYTQYF. CDR3 DNA: TGTGCCAGCAGTGAAGTAGACATATATACGCAGTATTTT.